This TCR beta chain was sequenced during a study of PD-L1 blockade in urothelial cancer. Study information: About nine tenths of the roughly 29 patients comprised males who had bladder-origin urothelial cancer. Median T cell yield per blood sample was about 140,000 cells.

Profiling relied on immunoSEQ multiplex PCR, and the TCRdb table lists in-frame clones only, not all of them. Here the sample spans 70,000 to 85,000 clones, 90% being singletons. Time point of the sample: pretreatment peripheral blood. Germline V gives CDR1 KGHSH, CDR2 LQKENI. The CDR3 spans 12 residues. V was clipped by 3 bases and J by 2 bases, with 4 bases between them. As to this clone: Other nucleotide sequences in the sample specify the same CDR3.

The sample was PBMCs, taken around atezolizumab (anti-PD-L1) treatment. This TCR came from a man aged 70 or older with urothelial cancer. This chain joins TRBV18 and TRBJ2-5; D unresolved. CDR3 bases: TGTGCCAGCTCACCTTCACAAGAGACCCAGTACTTC. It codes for CASSPSQETQYF.